Following are 16 T cell receptor beta chains from one sample sequenced in a study of cytomegalovirus exposure and HLA in healthy donors. PCR primers comprised 60 Vbeta and 13 Jbeta primers. Assay: immunoSEQ multiplex PCR; the TCRdb copy retains only in-frame clones and omits some. This table holds roughly 200,000 clones, around 89% found once. The material sequenced was PBMCs. The source is a woman younger than 30 in good health and CMV-seronegative.

The chain employs TRBV19 and TRBJ2-3, with no clear D. Germline CDR1 is LNHDA and CDR2 is SQIVND (reference sequence). This CDR3 region has 14 residues. V was cut by 7 bases and J by 0 bases, with 11 bases left in between. CDR3 DNA: TGTGCCAGTAACCCCCTCGGTAGCACAGATACGCAGTATTTT. Its translation: CASNPLGSTDTQYF.

The chain is built from TRBV19 and TRBJ2-1, with TRBD2 matching over 14 bases. In germline, CDR1 is LNHDA, CDR2 SQIVND (reference sequence). J was trimmed by 0 bases and V by 5 bases; bases with no gene match: 3. This CDR3 has 17 residues. CDR3 amino acids: CASSSGTSGGSYNEQFF. The CDR3 DNA is TGTGCCAGTAGTTCGGGGACTAGCGGGGGCTCCTACAATGAGCAGTTCTTC.

This clone showed up just once. The gene calls are TRBV4-1 and TRBJ1-3; a weak D match, TRBD1 (5 bases). The CDR3 consists of 17 residues. Trimming left V 3 bases short and J 0 bases short, with 15 bases between. Germline-derived CDR1 and CDR2 are MGHRA and YSYEKL. This chain's CDR3 is CASSQIRDWSSGNTIYF. CDR3 in DNA: TGCGCCAGCAGCCAGATCCGGGACTGGAGCTCTGGAAACACCATATATTTT.

The J gene is TRBJ1-6, the V gene TRBV4-3; TRBD1 matches at 7 bases. The CDR3 contains 13 residues. Germline CDR1 and CDR2: LGHNA and YSLEER. Trimming at V came to 6 bases and at J to 10 bases, leaving 6 bases not matched to a gene. The CDR3 here is CASSRQGRSPLHF. The CDR3, as DNA: TGCGCCAGCAGTCGACAGGGCAGATCACCCCTCCACTTT.

The chain joins TRBV6-1 to TRBJ2-7, with 7 bases matching TRBD1. CDR1 and CDR2 (germline): MNHNS, SASEGT. The CDR3 spans 17 residues. V shed 4 bases and J 0 bases; nucleotides not matched to a gene: 12. CDR3 sequence: CASSGTSRDSPSYEQYF. The CDR3 DNA reads TGTGCCAGCAGTGGGACGAGTAGGGACAGTCCCTCCTACGAGCAGTACTTC.

The chain has TRBV10-1 and TRBJ2-7, with unresolved D. This CDR3 has 11 amino acids. V gave up 4 bases and J gave up 3 bases, with 4 bases separating them. CDR1 is WNHNN, CDR2 SYGVQD, per germline (reference sequence). CDR3 amino acids: CASSGNYEQYF. As DNA, the CDR3 is TGCGCCAGCAGTGGTAACTACGAGCAGTACTTC.

V gene TRBV5-1 combines with J gene TRBJ1-2, with 7 bases matching TRBD1. Germline CDR1 SGHRS, CDR2 YFSETQ. The CDR3 covers 15 residues. V shed 0 bases, J shed 4 bases, and the junction held 6 bases outside the gene matches. The DNA for the CDR3 is TGCGCCAGCAGCTTGGCGGCTGCAGGGGGCTATGGCTACACCTTC. Amino acids: CASSLAAAGGYGYTF.

This chain uses TRBV7-7 with TRBJ2-5; 7 nucleotides match TRBD1. Trimming removed 5 bases from V and 4 bases from J; junction bases left unmatched: 4. Per germline, CDR1 SSHAT and CDR2 FNYEAQ (reference sequence). The CDR3 has 13 amino acids. CDR3 nucleotide sequence: TGTGCCAGCAGCCGTAACAGGGGAGAGACCCAGTACTTC. Its translation is CASSRNRGETQYF.

The chain uses TRBV4-3 and TRBJ2-1, with TRBD2 identical over 12 bases. The germline gives CDR1 LGHNA, CDR2 YSLEER. The CDR3 has 16 amino acids. The J segment lost 6 bases and the V segment lost 4 bases, leaving 7 bases of the junction unmatched. CDR3 DNA sequence: TGCGCCAGCAGCCGCGGACTAGCGGGACATCCCAATGAGCAGTTCTTC. This encodes CASSRGLAGHPNEQFF.

The V gene is TRBV4-2, the J gene TRBJ2-7; 9 nucleotides agree with TRBD2. The CDR3 sequence is 14 residues long. Germline lookup yields CDR1 LGHNA and CDR2 YNFKEQ. The trim removed 1 base at V and 2 bases at J, leaving 0 bases unmatched. CDR3 residues: CASSQGGGAYEQYF. CDR3 DNA sequence: TGTGCCAGCAGCCAAGGCGGGGGGGCCTACGAGCAGTACTTC.

The V and J genes are TRBV5-6 and TRBJ2-7; D unresolved. Germline loops: CDR1 SGHDT, CDR2 YYEEEE. The V gene lost 2 bases and the J gene lost 6 bases, with 9 bases spanning the gap. The CDR3 runs to 12 residues. CDR3 sequence (DNA): TGTGCCAGCAGCTTTTCCCTGTCCGAGCAGTACTTC. This encodes CASSFSLSEQYF.

This chain uses TRBV5-1 with TRBJ2-5, with TRBD2 matching over 11 bases. Trimming removed 4 bases from V and 5 bases from J; junction bases left unmatched: 4. The CDR3 has 14 residues. The germline V gene has CDR1 SGHRS and CDR2 YFSETQ. CDR3: CASSRLAGRETQYF. In DNA form, the CDR3 reads TGCGCCAGCAGCCGACTAGCGGGGAGGGAGACCCAGTACTTC.

This rearrangement joins TRBV6-5 to TRBJ2-3; D is perhaps TRBD2 (5 bases). Germline V gene sequence: CDR1 MNHEY, CDR2 SVGAGI. The V end was cut by 6 bases, the J end by 1 base, with 11 bases between. The CDR3 totals 14 residues. The CDR3 spells CASRKQAGTDTQYF. CDR3 nucleotides: TGTGCCAGCAGGAAACAAGCGGGCACAGATACGCAGTATTTT.

The chain has TRBV25-1 and TRBJ1-5; D is undetermined. The CDR3 consists of 16 residues. Germline lookup yields CDR1 MGHDK and CDR2 SYGVNS. Trimming took off 3 bases at V and 2 bases at J, with 14 bases between the two ends. The CDR3 protein is CASSDEVSGGNQPQHF. The CDR3 DNA sequence: TGTGCCAGCAGTGACGAGGTATCCGGAGGCAATCAGCCCCAGCATTTT. Together with reference TRBV25-1 and TRBJ1-5, the CDR3 gives the full variable domain: EADIYQTPRYLVIGTGKKITLECSQTMGHDKMYWYQQDPGMELHLIHYSYGVNSTEKGDLSSESTVSRIRTEHFPLTLESARPSHTSQYLCASSDEVSGGNQPQHFGDGTRLSIL.

The rearrangement joins TRBV6-4 to TRBJ1-1; D is undetermined. This CDR3 has 13 residues. Germline V gives CDR1 MRHNA, CDR2 SNTAGT. V was pared by 6 bases and J by 4 bases, with 12 bases between. CDR3 residues: CASRGSSGTEAFF. In nucleotides, the CDR3 is TGTGCCAGCAGGGGTTCCAGCGGCACTGAAGCTTTCTTT.

This chain's CDR3 is CASNPQAGISYEQYF. For the CDR3, the DNA is TGTGCCAGCAACCCCCAAGCGGGAATCTCCTACGAGCAGTACTTC. The V and J genes are TRBV2 and TRBJ2-7; 7 bases are shared with TRBD2. This CDR3 comprises 15 residues. V gave up 7 bases and J gave up 0 bases; unmatched junction bases: 9. The germline gives CDR1 SNHLY, CDR2 FYNNEI. The variable domain in full, with the rest retrieved from reference TRBV2 and TRBJ2-7, is EPEVTQTPSHQVTQMGQEVILRCVPISNHLYFYWYRQILGQKVEFLVSFYNNEISEKSEIFDDQFSVERPDGSNFTLKIRSTKLEDSAMYFCASNPQAGISYEQYFGPGTRLTVT.